What follows describes a single T cell receptor (beta chain). CDR1 is MGHRA, CDR2 YSYEKL, per germline. V lost 1 base and J 3 bases, leaving 10 bases between the germline ends. This CDR3 comprises 15 residues. The authors extracted RNA and reverse transcribed it into cDNA as the sequencing template. Method: immunoSEQ multiplex PCR; TCRdb's copy keeps in-frame clones and lacks some. The repertoire holds about 160,000 clones, with around 47% as singletons. This record belongs to a study of CD8+ T cells in alopecia areata. The TCR sequence derives from a human donor with alopecia areata. This chain uses TRBV4-1 with TRBJ2-1; no clear D. Sequenced material: CD4+ T cells sorted from blood. CDR3 region: CASSQVALGYNEQFF. CDR3 in DNA: TGCGCCAGCAGCCAAGTAGCTCTGGGCTACAATGAGCAGTTCTTC.